This T cell receptor beta chain derives from a study of monozygotic twins with inflammatory bowel disease. The germline V gene encodes CDR1 SEHNR and CDR2 FQNEAQ (reference sequence). The CDR3 has 15 amino acids. Template switching appended UMIs that held a 6-nucleotide sample barcode. TCRdb reprocessed the 5' RACE reads and reports one entry per CDR3 protein, with no DNA. The sample features 330,000 or so distinct CDR3 sequences, with approximately 2% in its top ten. The chain couples TRBV7-9 to TRBJ1-4; TCRdb's D gene call, TRBD1, goes unchecked for lack of DNA. Sequences were obtained from blood. This receptor was obtained from a human donor with ulcerative colitis or Crohn's disease, or a healthy co-twin of an affected twin (not recorded which). The CDR3 sequence: CASSFGQGLYEKLFF.